Included here is one TCR beta chain sequence, with context. Its specificity is unknown. Repertoires were generated with immunoSEQ multiplex PCR, while TCRdb's copy carries only in-frame clones and drops some. The sample holds 2,500,000 or so clones; 85% to 95% are singletons and the top ten take 0.3% to 0.4%. The sample comes from a study of shared clonotypes between healthy human individuals. Study summary: Three CD4 naive, three CD4 memory, two CD8 naive and one CD8 memory plate were used per donor. Regarding the study as a whole: An effect of sequencing depth on clonotype sharing among donors was expected. What limited the represented genetic and exposure-history diversity was the small number of donors.

The CDR3 is 13 residues long. From germline, CDR1 is SNHLY and CDR2 FYNNEI. The ends were cut back, 6 bases at V and 12 bases at J, with 18 bases in the middle. Sequenced material: naive CD4+ T cells from PBMCs. Regarding subset: CD45RA+ positively selected. The sequence was obtained from a man aged 18 to 30 in good health. Some clones in this sample may be carry-over from other donors' samples. V is TRBV2 and J is TRBJ2-1; D remains unclear. CDR3 in amino acids: CASRPRVLMRQFF. As DNA, the CDR3 is TGTGCCAGCAGACCCCGGGTGTTAATGAGGCAGTTCTTC.